The rows below give T cell receptor beta chains drawn from one sample of a study of shared clonotypes between healthy human individuals. Sequencing used immunoSEQ multiplex PCR; TCRdb keeps in-frame clones, though not all of them. Here the sample spans about a million clones, roughly 80% being singletons. Material for sequencing was memory CD4+ T cells from PBMCs. These TCRs come from a man between 18 and 35 years old in good health. Some clones in this sample may be carry-over from other donors' samples. CDR3s include the opening cysteine and the closing phenylalanine or tryptophan. The order of the fields is J gene, V gene, CDR3 protein.

TRBJ2-7	TRBV7-9	CASSSSHEQYF
TRBJ2-3	TRBV19	CASSWTSLDTQYF
TRBJ2-1	TRBV11-1	CASSLGRNNEQFF
TRBJ2-1	TRBV6-6	CASSYGSKTDEQFF
TRBJ2-3	TRBV5-4	CASSNQAGISTDTQYF
TRBJ2-2	TRBV6-6	CASSYSDGGELFF
TRBJ1-1	TRBV4-1	CASSPLTGASTEAFF
TRBJ2-1	TRBV29-1	CSVEAASGRAGEQFF
TRBJ1-5	TRBV28	CASTTAMGPQHF
TRBJ1-4	TRBV4-2	CASSQERGPANEKLFF
TRBJ2-1	TRBV19	CASSQRGTGGYNEQFF
TRBJ2-7	TRBV6-1	CASSEGFPGQDYEQYF
TRBJ2-1	TRBV20-1	CSARLGFF
TRBJ2-7	TRBV7-9	CASRRAGSSYEQYF
TRBJ1-5	TRBV23-1	CASSQSARANQPQHF
TRBJ2-5	TRBV6-6	CASSPQGGETQYF
TRBJ2-2	TRBV6-5	CASSYSGSGMGELFF
TRBJ2-3	TRBV5-1	CASKSEREGTDTQYF
TRBJ2-5	TRBV28	CASGHRGQETQYF
TRBJ2-7	TRBV5-4	CASSLAGQGGSYEQYF